One sample yielded the 7 T cell receptor beta chains listed below, sequenced in a study of tumor-infiltrating lymphocytes in oesophageal squamous cell carcinoma. Each CDR3 protein is one row after TCRdb ran MiXCR on the PCR reads. The table has under 7,500 distinct CDR3 sequences, roughly 15% seen once. Material: normal esophageal tissue next to the tumor. These receptors all come from a male donor with esophageal squamous cell carcinoma.

The table lists this clonotype with many counts. The chain has TRBV5-1 and TRBJ2-5, with 7 positions matching TRBD2. CDR3 length: 13 residues. V lost 0 bases and J lost 5; bases outside the gene matches: 1. Per the germline V gene, CDR1 is SGHRS and CDR2 is YFSETQ. The CDR3 DNA follows: TGCGCCAGCAGCTTGGCCGGGGGGGAGACCCAGTACTTC. Amino acids: CASSLAGGETQYF.

This clonotype was detected many times. The chain employs TRBV6-1 and TRBJ2-2; maybe TRBD1 (5 bases). The CDR3 is made up of 13 amino acids. Germline CDR1 reads MNHNS; CDR2 reads SASEGT. The V end was cut by 5 bases, the J end by 6 bases, with 10 bases between. The CDR3 DNA sequence: TGTGCCAGCAGTAAGGGGTTCGCCGGGGAGCTGTTTTTT. It encodes CASSKGFAGELFF.

This clonotype was seen at least ten times. The chain has TRBV10-2 and TRBJ2-7; D is perhaps TRBD2 (5 bases). Germline loops: CDR1 WSHSY, CDR2 SAAADI. V lost 6 bases and J 5 bases, leaving 14 bases between the germline ends. The CDR3 consists of 13 residues. In nucleotides, the CDR3 is TGCGCCAGCAGAGGTCCCAGAGGGAACGAGCAGTACTTC. Residues: CASRGPRGNEQYF.

Concerning this clonotype itself: A much larger clone lies one base from this, so it may be a read error. V gene TRBV11-1 combines with J gene TRBJ1-3, with 9 bases matching TRBD1. CDR1 and CDR2 from the germline V gene are SGHAT and FQDESV (reference sequence). The CDR3 is 14 residues long. CDR3 loop: CAGSFTGTGNTIYF. For the CDR3, the DNA is TGTGCCGGCAGCTTCACCGGGACAGGGAACACCATATATTTT.

This clonotype has ten or more counts. The chain recombines TRBV6-1 with TRBJ2-5; 11 bases map to TRBD2. The J call may be incorrect, as the DNA end agrees better with TRBJ2-7. Germline V gene data show CDR1 as MNHNS and CDR2 as SASEGT. The CDR3 consists of 16 residues. The CDR3 nucleotides read TGTGCCAGCAGAAATTCTCGACTAGCGGGACCCTACGAGCAGTACTTC. Its translation: CASRNSRLAGPYEQYF.

V and J are TRBV14 and TRBJ1-6, with no clear D. V lost 4 bases, J lost 11 bases, and 12 bases lay in between. This CDR3 comprises 13 residues. Germline V gene data show CDR1 as SGHDN and CDR2 as FVKESK. CDR3 DNA: TGTGCCAGCAGCCCCATACCGTCTGCACCCCTCCACTTT. It codes for CASSPIPSAPLHF.

The V and J genes are TRBV27 and TRBJ2-1, with unresolved D. The V gene's germline CDR1 is MNHEY and CDR2 SMNVEV (reference sequence). This CDR3 comprises 17 residues. V lost 5 bases, J lost 0 bases, and 17 bases lay in between. For the CDR3, the DNA is TGTGCCAGCAGTGTTTCGACAAGCTCCAGCTCCTACAATGAGCAGTTCTTC. It yields the protein CASSVSTSSSSYNEQFF.